The 9 T cell receptor beta chains listed next were all sequenced from one sample in a study of cytomegalovirus exposure and HLA in healthy donors. Primers: 60 Vbeta forward and 13 Jbeta reverse. Some clones are missing from TCRdb's copy, which holds only in-frame ones; the method was immunoSEQ multiplex PCR. Among some 110,000 clones listed, 65% to 75% were seen once. The sequenced sample was PBMCs. These TCRs come from a man under 40 in good health and CMV-seropositive.

This clone was counted a few times. This chain connects TRBV11-2 to TRBJ2-1, with a weak D call TRBD2 (5 bases). The CDR3 covers 15 residues. Germline V gene data show CDR1 as SGHAT and CDR2 as FQNNGV. V shed 0 bases and J shed 5 bases, with 11 bases lying between them. The chain's CDR3 is CASSLDRGTDNEQFF. The CDR3 DNA is TGTGCCAGCAGCTTAGATCGGGGTACGGACAATGAGCAGTTCTTC.

The gene calls are TRBV28 and TRBJ1-6, with a weak D call TRBD1 (5 bases). V was trimmed by 7 bases and J by 9 bases, leaving 22 bases between them. The CDR3 is 16 residues long. Germline V CDR1 and CDR2: MDHEN, SYDVKM. Here the CDR3 reads CASIYGTYPGGSPLHF. The CDR3 DNA follows: TGTGCCAGCATATACGGGACCTACCCCGGGGGTTCACCCCTCCACTTT.

The chain couples TRBV28 to TRBJ2-1, with 9 nucleotides matching TRBD1. Germline V lookup: CDR1 MDHEN, CDR2 SYDVKM. Trimming cost V 5 bases and J 7 bases; bases outside gene matches: 6. CDR3 length equals 14 residues. CDR3 sequence: CASSTGGAGNEQFF. The CDR3 bases are TGTGCCAGCAGTACAGGGGGCGCTGGGAATGAGCAGTTCTTC.

The chain couples TRBV10-2 to TRBJ2-2; D uncertain. This CDR3 is 14 amino acids long. Trimming stripped 5 bases from V and 6 bases from J, with 13 bases between. In germline, CDR1 is WSHSY, CDR2 SAAADI. CDR3 sequence (DNA): TGCGCCAGCAGTCGCAACCGAATAGCCGGGGAGCTGTTTTTT. Its protein product is CASSRNRIAGELFF.

The chain recombines TRBV13 with TRBJ1-2; TRBD1 matches 8 bases. The V gene end was trimmed by 3 bases and the J gene end by 4 bases; junction bases not matched to a gene: 10. The CDR3 runs 16 residues. In germline, CDR1 is PRHDT, CDR2 FYEKMQ (reference sequence). In nucleotides, the CDR3 is TGTGCCAGCAGCTTGCAACCGGGACAGGAGACCTATGGCTACACCTTC. This codes for CASSLQPGQETYGYTF. The full variable domain, completed using reference TRBV13 and TRBJ1-2, is AAGVIQSPRHLIKEKRETATLKCYPIPRHDTVYWYQQGPGQDPQFLISFYEKMQSDKGSIPDRFSAQQFSDYHSELNMSSLELGDSALYFCASSLQPGQETYGYTFGSGTRLTVV.

The chain carries TRBV5-6 and TRBJ1-1; 8 nucleotides match TRBD1. This CDR3 spans 13 amino acids. V shed 2 bases, J shed 7 bases, and the junction held 4 bases outside the gene matches. Germline V lookup: CDR1 SGHDT, CDR2 YYEEEE. The CDR3 bases are TGTGCCAGCAGCTTAGGACAGGGTGATGAAGCTTTCTTT. Amino acid sequence: CASSLGQGDEAFF.

This rearrangement joins TRBV28 to TRBJ2-7; possible D gene TRBD2, 5 bases. V lost 4 bases and J lost 0, with 7 bases in between. The length of the CDR3 is 13 residues. From germline, CDR1 is MDHEN and CDR2 SYDVKM. The CDR3 region is CASSSTSSYEQYF. CDR3 DNA: TGTGCCAGCAGTTCTACTAGCTCCTACGAGCAGTACTTC.

J is TRBJ2-1 and V is TRBV4-1, with TRBD2 matching over 10 bases. J was trimmed by 8 bases and V by 3 bases; bases with no gene match: 10. The CDR3 contains 16 residues. CDR1 and CDR2 (germline): MGHRA, YSYEKL. The CDR3 loop reads CASSQVAGGRVHEQFF. The CDR3, as DNA: TGCGCCAGCAGCCAGGTAGCGGGGGGCCGGGTGCATGAGCAGTTCTTC.

The chain carries TRBV6-5 and TRBJ1-1; no definite D call. The V end lost 10 bases, the J end lost 1 base, and 16 bases lay between the germline ends. This CDR3 is 14 amino acids long. Germline assignment: CDR1 MNHEY and CDR2 SVGAGI. CDR3 in amino acids: CATLQSTENTEAFF. DNA for the CDR3: TGTGCCACCTTACAGTCTACAGAGAACACTGAAGCTTTCTTT.